This TCR beta chain originates from a study of vaccination effects on CD4 cells after COVID-19. Sequencing was preceded by expansion of antigen-specific CD4+ T cells with viral peptide pools in the ViraFEST assay. Researchers isolated CD4+ T cells once approximately ten days of culture had elapsed. People in the vaccine group had not been infected with SARS-CoV-2 before, and their nucleocapsid antibodies were negative. Peptides at about 10 ug/ml and IL-2 at roughly 9.3 IU/ml were added to a few million PBMC per well. Cultures had half their medium replaced with IL-2 medium on days 3 and 7. This clone was observed once. The antigen remains unidentified. This CDR3 contains 15 residues. Germline CDR1 reads ENHRY; CDR2 reads SYGVKD. V was trimmed by 0 bases and J by 8 bases, leaving 13 bases between them. Clones were sequenced by immunoSEQ multiplex PCR, and TCRdb holds only the in-frame ones, with some missing. The sample includes around 83,000 clones, 70% to 75% seen only once; the top ten take approximately 1.7%.

The chain recombines TRBV10-3 with TRBJ1-4; D is ambiguous. The sequence was collected from a human donor who received a COVID-19 vaccine. Sequencing was performed on CD4+ T cells from PBMCs cultured with HCoV-229E spike peptides, taken before COVID-19 vaccination. For the CDR3, the DNA is TGTGCCATCAGTGAGTCCAAAGCCTTAGGGGAAAAACTGTTTTTT. Translated: CAISESKALGEKLFF.